Listed below are T cell receptor beta chains from one sample, sequenced in a study of CXCR3-negative and CXCR3-positive naive CD8 T cells. One entry per CDR3 protein, without DNA, is what TCRdb gives after re-calling the 5' RACE reads. The sample table sets out roughly 130,000 distinct CDR3 sequences. Sequencing was carried out using naive CXCR3+ CD8+ T cells from blood. The receptors shown here come from a human donor in good health. Some clones in this sample may be carry-over from other donors' samples. The CDR3 runs from the conserved cysteine through the conserved F or W. The order of the fields is J gene, V gene, CDR3 protein.

TRBJ2-7,TRBV25-1,CASSGIADYEQYF
TRBJ2-1,TRBV29-1,CSVEEGATAYYNEQFF
TRBJ1-5,TRBV25-1,CASTQGAGQPQHF
TRBJ1-5,TRBV20-1,CSALGTHIQPQHF
TRBJ2-3,TRBV2,CASSRGTGEIWDWADTQYF
TRBJ2-2,TRBV29-1,CSVPGPGRGGELFF
TRBJ2-3,TRBV20-1,CSARDLIGYTQYF
TRBJ2-5,TRBV20-1,CSAREGTGRETQYF
TRBJ2-7,TRBV7-8,CASSSTRDRGYEQYF
TRBJ1-1,TRBV6-1,CASSAFGSEAFF
TRBJ1-2,TRBV28,CASSPELTPGGYTF
TRBJ2-6,TRBV4-1,CASSPKEAYSGANVLTF
TRBJ2-7,TRBV30,CACRDRGIYEQYF
TRBJ1-1,TRBV7-9,CASSWGGQGMNTEAFF
TRBJ2-1,TRBV20-1,CSARRGGGYNEQFF
TRBJ2-1,TRBV29-1,CSAWPYVVREGDEQFF
TRBJ2-1,TRBV9,CASSVQGNEQFF
TRBJ1-5,TRBV27,CASSFLGSNQPQHF
TRBJ2-1,TRBV7-6,CASSLVPGLAGPTYEQFF
TRBJ2-4,TRBV13,CASLIGAANIQYF
TRBJ1-1,TRBV23-1,CASKGQGEVEAFF
TRBJ2-7,TRBV4-1,CASSPEEVWPGSAYEQYF
TRBJ1-1,TRBV7-2,CASSPTGITEAFF
TRBJ2-7,TRBV4-3,CASSQEGQGPYEQYF
TRBJ1-2,TRBV13,CASSLSAFRGYTF
TRBJ1-1,TRBV15,CATSRDRATEAFF
TRBJ1-1,TRBV7-9,CASSPDSVDTEAFF
TRBJ1-2,TRBV12-3/TRBV12-4,CASSSSGYYGYTF
TRBJ2-7,TRBV29-1,CSVRQGSYEQYF
TRBJ1-5,TRBV2,CASSEAGQGDQPQNF
TRBJ1-1,TRBV2,CAREGGNTEAFF
TRBJ1-1,TRBV7-9,CASSIIGQGEVNTEAFF
TRBJ1-1,TRBV19,CASSGATEAFF
TRBJ1-4,TRBV15,CATARGYNEKLFF
TRBJ2-3,TRBV2,CASSPNTDTQYF
TRBJ2-2,TRBV29-1,CSVGTVNTGELFF
TRBJ2-1,TRBV4-1,CASSSLAGEHNEQFF
TRBJ1-2,TRBV21-1,CASSIPRYWVLNYGYTF
TRBJ1-6,TRBV5-1,CASSLSSPLHF
TRBJ2-1,TRBV12-3/TRBV12-4,CASSLGGIGYNEQFF
TRBJ1-1,TRBV7-9,CASSPIQYGVTEAFF
TRBJ1-1,TRBV7-6,CASSLFVPDTEAFF
TRBJ2-5,TRBV24-1,CATSDSGQQQETQYF
TRBJ1-2,TRBV6-2/TRBV6-3,CASSYSPESGFAYGYTF
TRBJ1-5,TRBV21-1,CASSNPRVQGPVPNQPQHF
TRBJ2-5,TRBV7-9,CASSLLAEEETQYF